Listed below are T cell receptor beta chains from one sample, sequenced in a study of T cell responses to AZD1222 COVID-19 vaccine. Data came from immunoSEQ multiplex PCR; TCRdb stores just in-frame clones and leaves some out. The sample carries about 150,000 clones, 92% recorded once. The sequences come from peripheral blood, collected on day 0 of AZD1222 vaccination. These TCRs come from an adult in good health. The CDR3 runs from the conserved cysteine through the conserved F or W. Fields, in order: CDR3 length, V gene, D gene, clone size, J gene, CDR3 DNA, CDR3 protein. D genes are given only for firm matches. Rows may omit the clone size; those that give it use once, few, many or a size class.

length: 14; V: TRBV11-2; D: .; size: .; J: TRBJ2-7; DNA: TGTGCCAGCAGCTCCCGCAGACACTCCTACGAGCAGTACTTC; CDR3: CASSSRRHSYEQYF
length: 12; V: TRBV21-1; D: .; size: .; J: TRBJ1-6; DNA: TGTGCCAGGTCCAGACTAAGGTCTCCCCTCCACTTT; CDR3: CARSRLRSPLHF
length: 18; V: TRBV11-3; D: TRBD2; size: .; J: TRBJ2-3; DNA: TGTGCCAGCAGCTTACTCCCCTTTAGCGGGAGGACCCCAGATACGCAGTATTTT; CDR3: CASSLLPFSGRTPDTQYF
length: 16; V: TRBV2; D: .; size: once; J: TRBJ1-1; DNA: TGTGCCAGCGATGGACCCGAGCCCGGGGTGGGCACTGAAGCTTTCTTT; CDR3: CASDGPEPGVGTEAFF
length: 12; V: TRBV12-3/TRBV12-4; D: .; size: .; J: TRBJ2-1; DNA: TGTGCCAGCAGTTTAGGTGGAGGGGAGCAGTTCTTC; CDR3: CASSLGGGEQFF
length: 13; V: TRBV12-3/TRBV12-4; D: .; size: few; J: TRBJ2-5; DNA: TGTGCCAGCAGCCGGCCGAGCGGAGAGACCCAGTACTTC; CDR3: CASSRPSGETQYF
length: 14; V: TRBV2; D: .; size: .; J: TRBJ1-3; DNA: TGTGCCAGCAAGGAAAACCACTCTGGAAACACCATATATTTT; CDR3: CASKENHSGNTIYF
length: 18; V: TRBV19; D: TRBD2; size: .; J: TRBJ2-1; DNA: TGTGCCAGTAGTATAGAGACCTTTATAGCGGGGGGCTACAATGAGCAGTTCTTC; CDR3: CASSIETFIAGGYNEQFF
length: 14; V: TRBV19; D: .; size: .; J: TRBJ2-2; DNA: TGTGCCAGTAGACAGAGCGGAGACACCGGGGAGCTGTTTTTT; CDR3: CASRQSGDTGELFF
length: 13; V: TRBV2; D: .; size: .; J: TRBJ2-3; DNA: TGCGCCTCGGGTAGCGGAGCCCCGAATACGCAGTATTTT; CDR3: CASGSGAPNTQYF
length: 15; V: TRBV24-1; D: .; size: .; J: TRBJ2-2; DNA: TGTGCCACCCAGTCGGGCGTCAGGGACACCGGGGAGCTGTTTTTT; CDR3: CATQSGVRDTGELFF
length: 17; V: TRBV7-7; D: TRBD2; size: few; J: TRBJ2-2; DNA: TGTGCTAGCAGCCCGGGACTAGCGGGAGCGGTAACCGGGGAGCTGTTTTTT; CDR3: CASSPGLAGAVTGELFF
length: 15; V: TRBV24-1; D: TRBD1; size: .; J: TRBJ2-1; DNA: TGTGCCACCAGTGACGCGGGACAGGGCTACAATGAGCAGTTCTTC; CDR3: CATSDAGQGYNEQFF
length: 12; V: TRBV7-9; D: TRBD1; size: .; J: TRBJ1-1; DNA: TGTGCCAGCAGCCAGGGGGGCACTGAAGCTTTCTTT; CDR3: CASSQGGTEAFF
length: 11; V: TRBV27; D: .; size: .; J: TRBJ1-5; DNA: TGTGCCAGCAGTAGCAATCAGCCCCAGCATTTT; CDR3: CASSSNQPQHF
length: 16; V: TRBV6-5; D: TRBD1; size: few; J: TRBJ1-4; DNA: TGTGCCAGCAGTTACGAACTGACAGGGGGCACGGAAAAACTGTTTTTT; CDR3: CASSYELTGGTEKLFF
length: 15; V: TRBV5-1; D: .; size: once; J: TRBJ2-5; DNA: TGCGCCAGCAGCCCAGTCGGGCGGTCCCAAGAGACCCAGTACTTC; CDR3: CASSPVGRSQETQYF
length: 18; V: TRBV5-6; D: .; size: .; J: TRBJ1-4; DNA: TGTGCCAGCAGCTTGGGCCAGGAGAACTTAAACTGGAATGAAAAACTGTTTTTT; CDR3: CASSLGQENLNWNEKLFF
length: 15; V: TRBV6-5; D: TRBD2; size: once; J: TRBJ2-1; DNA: TGTGCCAGCAGTTCACTAGCGGGAGGGAACAATGAGCAGTTCTTC; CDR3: CASSSLAGGNNEQFF
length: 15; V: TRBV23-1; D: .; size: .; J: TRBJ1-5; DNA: TGCGCCAGCAGTCAATCGACAGATAGCAATCAGCCCCAGCATTTT; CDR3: CASSQSTDSNQPQHF
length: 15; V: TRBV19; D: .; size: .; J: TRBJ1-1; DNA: TGTGCCAGTAAATACAGGGCTCGTGTGAACACTGAAGCTTTCTTT; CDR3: CASKYRARVNTEAFF
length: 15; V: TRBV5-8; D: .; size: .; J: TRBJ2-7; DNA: TGTGCCAGCAGCTTGGGGCCAAATTACCGCTACGAGCAGTACTTC; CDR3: CASSLGPNYRYEQYF
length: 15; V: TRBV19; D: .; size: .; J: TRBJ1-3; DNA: TGTGCCAGTTATATAAGGGGGGTGTCTGGAAACACCATATATTTT; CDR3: CASYIRGVSGNTIYF
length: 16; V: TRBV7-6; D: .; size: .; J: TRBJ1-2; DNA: TGTGCCAGCAGCTTCGCCAATCACCTAAGGGGTAGTGGCTACACCTTC; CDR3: CASSFANHLRGSGYTF
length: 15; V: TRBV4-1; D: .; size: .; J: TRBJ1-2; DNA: TGCGCCAGCAGCCAAGCGATGGACAGTCCCTATGGCTACACCTTC; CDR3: CASSQAMDSPYGYTF
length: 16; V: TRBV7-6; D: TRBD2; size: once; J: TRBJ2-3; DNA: TGTGCCAGCAGTATTCTAGCGGGGCATAGCACAGATACGCAGTATTTT; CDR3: CASSILAGHSTDTQYF
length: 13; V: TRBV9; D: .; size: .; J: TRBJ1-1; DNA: TGTGCCAGCAGCCTGGGACAGAACACTGAAGCTTTCTTT; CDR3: CASSLGQNTEAFF
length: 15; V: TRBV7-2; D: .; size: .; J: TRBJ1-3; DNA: TGTGCCAGCAGCAAAGACAGACTCTCTGGAAACACCATATATTTT; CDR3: CASSKDRLSGNTIYF
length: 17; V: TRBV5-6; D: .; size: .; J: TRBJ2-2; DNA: TGTGCCAGCAGGCCCGGACCTTTAGCGGATAACACCGGGGAGCTGTTTTTT; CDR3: CASRPGPLADNTGELFF
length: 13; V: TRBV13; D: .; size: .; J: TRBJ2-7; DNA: TGTGCCAGCAGGCCAACAGGGACCCACGAGCAGTACTTC; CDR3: CASRPTGTHEQYF
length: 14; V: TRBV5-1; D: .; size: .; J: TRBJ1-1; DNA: TGCGCCAGCAGCTGGACAGTCGAGAACACTGAAGCTTTCTTT; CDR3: CASSWTVENTEAFF
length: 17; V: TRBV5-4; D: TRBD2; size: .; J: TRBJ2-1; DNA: TGTGCCAGCAGCTCGGGGACTAGTTCGAGCTCCTACAATGAGCAGTTCTTC; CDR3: CASSSGTSSSSYNEQFF
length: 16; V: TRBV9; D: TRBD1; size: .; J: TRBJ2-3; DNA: TGTGCCAGCAGCGTAGAGGGGACAGGGGTTCCAGATACGCAGTATTTT; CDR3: CASSVEGTGVPDTQYF
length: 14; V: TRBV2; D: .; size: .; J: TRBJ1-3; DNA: TGTGCCAGCAGTGAGGGATCCGTGGGGTGGACCATATATTTT; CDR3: CASSEGSVGWTIYF
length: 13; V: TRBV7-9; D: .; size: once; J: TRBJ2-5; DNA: TGTGCCAGCAGCGTGAGCGGGCAAGAGACCCAGTACTTC; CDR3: CASSVSGQETQYF
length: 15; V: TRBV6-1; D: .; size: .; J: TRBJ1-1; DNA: TGTGCCAGCAGTGAATACGAGGGCGCGAACACTGAAGCTTTCTTT; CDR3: CASSEYEGANTEAFF
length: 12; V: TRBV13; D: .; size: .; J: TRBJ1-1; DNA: TGTGCCAGCAGTCTAAGGAACACTGAAGCTTTCTTT; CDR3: CASSLRNTEAFF
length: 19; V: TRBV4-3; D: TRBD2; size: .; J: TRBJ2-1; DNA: TGCGCCAGCAGCCAAGATGACTGGGGCGGGAGGGCGACCTACAATGAGCAGTTCTTC; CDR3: CASSQDDWGGRATYNEQFF
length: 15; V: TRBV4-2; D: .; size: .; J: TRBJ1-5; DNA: TGTGCCAGCAGCCAAGATGAGGGGGATATCCAGCCCCAGCATTTT; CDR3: CASSQDEGDIQPQHF
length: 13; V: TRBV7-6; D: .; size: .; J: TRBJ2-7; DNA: TGTGCCAGCAGCTTACTAGCAGGTCGCGAGCAGTACTTC; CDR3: CASSLLAGREQYF
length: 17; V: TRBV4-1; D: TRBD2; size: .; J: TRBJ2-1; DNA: TGCGCCAGCAGCCAACCCACTAGCGGGAGGGTTAAGGATGAGCAGTTCTTC; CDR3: CASSQPTSGRVKDEQFF
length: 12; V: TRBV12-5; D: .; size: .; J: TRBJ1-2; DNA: TGTGCTAGTGGCTTCAAGGGTGAGGGCTACACCTTC; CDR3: CASGFKGEGYTF
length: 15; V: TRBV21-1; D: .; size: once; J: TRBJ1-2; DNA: TGTGCCAGCAAAGTTTGGGCAGGGAGGGACTATGGCTACACCTTC; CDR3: CASKVWAGRDYGYTF
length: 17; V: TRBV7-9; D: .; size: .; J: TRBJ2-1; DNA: TGTGCCAGCAGCTTACCCCTTAGTGGGGGAGGCGTCAATGAGCAGTTCTTC; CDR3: CASSLPLSGGGVNEQFF
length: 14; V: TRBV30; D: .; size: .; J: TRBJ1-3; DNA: TGTGCCTGGACCTCGACTGGCCTCGGAAACACCATATATTTT; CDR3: CAWTSTGLGNTIYF
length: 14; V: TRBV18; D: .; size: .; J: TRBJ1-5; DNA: TGTGCCAGCTCACTTGGACAGAGAAGTCAGCCCCAGCATTTT; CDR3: CASSLGQRSQPQHF
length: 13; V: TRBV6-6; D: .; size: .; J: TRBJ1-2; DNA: TGTGCCAGCAGTGCCAGGGCCCACTATGGCTACACCTTC; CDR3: CASSARAHYGYTF
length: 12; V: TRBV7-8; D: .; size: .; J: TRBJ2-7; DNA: TGTGCCAGCAGCCCTAGCTCCTACGAGCAGTACTTC; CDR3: CASSPSSYEQYF
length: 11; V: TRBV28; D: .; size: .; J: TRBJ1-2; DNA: TGTGCCAGCAGTCTCCAGGGCGGCTACACCTTC; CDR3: CASSLQGGYTF
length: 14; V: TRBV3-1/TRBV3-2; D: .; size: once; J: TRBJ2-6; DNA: TGTGCCAGCAGCCAAGGCGGTGGGGCCAACGTCCTGACTTTC; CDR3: CASSQGGGANVLTF
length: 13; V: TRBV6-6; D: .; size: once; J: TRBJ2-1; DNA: TGTGCCAGCAGTTACGTTGGCACAGGTGAGCAGTTCTTC; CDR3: CASSYVGTGEQFF
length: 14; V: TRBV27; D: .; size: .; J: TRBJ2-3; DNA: TGTGCCAGCAAAGTACTAGAACACACAGATACGCAGTATTTT; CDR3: CASKVLEHTDTQYF